This T cell receptor beta chain was retrieved from a study of CD8+ T cells in alopecia areata. Background on the study: Each day, treated patients took oral tofacitinib twice, at 5 to 10 mg per dose.

Treatment here: oral pan-JAK inhibitor, 5-10 mg twice daily. This clone appeared a few times. Antigen specificity is unknown. Trimming took off 5 bases at V and 3 bases at J, with 5 bases between the two ends. Germline V gives CDR1 SGHTA, CDR2 FQGNSA. The CDR3 runs to 11 residues. Reverse transcription of extracted RNA yielded cDNA, which provided the sequencing template. TCRdb keeps only in-frame clones here, not all; method: immunoSEQ multiplex PCR. The data show 150,000 to 200,000 clones, around 64% seen once. Findings and limits, study-wide: Higher clonality than in normal scalp was seen in lesional scalp, especially alopecia totalis/universalis.

This chain joins TRBV7-2 and TRBJ2-7; D unclear. The receptor was derived from a human donor with alopecia areata. The material was CD4+ T cells sorted from blood, obtained between weeks 47 and 50, from a patient treated with tofacitinib. DNA of the CDR3: TGTGCCAGCAGCCAATTCTACGAGCAGTACTTC. This sequence encodes CASSQFYEQYF.